The next 22 T cell receptor beta chains were all read from a single sample in a study of T cell responses to AZD1222 COVID-19 vaccine. Clones were read by immunoSEQ multiplex PCR, and TCRdb kept only the in-frame ones, dropping some. The sample lists roughly 130,000 clones; roughly 85% were seen once. The sample consisted of peripheral blood, taken on day 0 of AZD1222 vaccination. These receptors were taken from an adult in good health.

This chain links TRBV11-3 with TRBJ1-1; D call uncertain. The length of the CDR3 is 16 residues. V was shortened by 4 bases and J by 0 bases, with 15 bases between the two germline ends. The V gene's germline CDR1 is SGHNT and CDR2 YENEEA. As DNA, the CDR3 is TGTGCCAGCAGCTCACCCACGAGGGCAGTGAACACTGAAGCTTTCTTT. Encoded protein: CASSSPTRAVNTEAFF.

The rearrangement joins TRBV19 to TRBJ1-1; TRBD1 aligns across 7 bases. V shed 4 bases and J 6 bases; nucleotides not matched to a gene: 8. CDR1 is LNHDA, CDR2 SQIVND, per germline (reference sequence). This CDR3 comprises 14 residues. This CDR3 is CASSTRTGVPEAFF. The CDR3 region has the DNA TGTGCCAGTAGTACCCGGACAGGCGTCCCTGAAGCTTTCTTT.

The rearrangement uses TRBV29-1 and TRBJ1-5; D uncertain. The V and J ends lost 6 bases and 10 bases respectively, with 16 bases between them. The CDR3 length is 12 residues. Germline CDR1 reads SQVTM; CDR2 reads ANQGSEA. The CDR3 is CSVLTSLGPQHF. CDR3 nucleotides: TGCAGCGTCCTGACCTCCCTAGGACCCCAGCATTTT.

The chain is built from TRBV7-9 and TRBJ1-2; no firm D call. The CDR3 length is 14 residues. Trimming removed 0 bases at V and 7 bases at J, with 12 bases between. Germline lookup yields CDR1 SEHNR and CDR2 FQNEAQ (reference sequence). The CDR3 region is CASSLAQRLGGYTF. DNA of the CDR3: TGTGCCAGCAGCTTAGCTCAAAGGCTAGGTGGCTACACCTTC.

This clone is a singleton in its sample. Here the CDR3 reads CATSDSTGLAGIADTQYF. The CDR3 nucleotides are TGTGCCACCAGTGATTCAACTGGACTAGCGGGCATAGCAGATACGCAGTATTTT. This chain joins TRBV24-1 and TRBJ2-3; 11 bases align to TRBD2. The ends lost 2 bases at V and 4 bases at J; junction bases unmatched: 10. In germline, CDR1 is KGHDR, CDR2 SFDVKD. The CDR3 runs 18 residues.

J is TRBJ2-2 and V is TRBV3-1 (or the pseudogene TRBV3-2); 8 bases align to TRBD1. Germline CDR1 and CDR2: LGHDT and YNNKEL (reference sequence). V dropped 4 bases and J dropped 5; count of bases not matched to a gene: 9. CDR3 size: 16 residues. CDR3 protein: CASSPRTGSITGELFF. The CDR3, as DNA: TGTGCCAGCAGCCCGAGGACAGGGTCTATTACCGGGGAGCTGTTTTTT.

The chain combines TRBV25-1 with TRBJ2-7; D not certain. Per germline, CDR1 MGHDK and CDR2 SYGVNS. This CDR3 comprises 11 residues. V was shortened by 10 bases and J by 1 base, with 8 bases between the two germline ends. CDR3 region: CATTGSYEQYF. DNA of the CDR3: TGTGCCACCACCGGTTCCTACGAGCAGTACTTC.

This clone was picked up a small number of times. This same CDR3 is encoded by further DNA sequences in the sample. The chain joins TRBV18 to TRBJ1-4, with a possible D match to TRBD1 (5 bases). Trimming took 3 bases from V and 4 from J, leaving 6 bases between them. The CDR3 consists of 13 residues. Germline V CDR1 and CDR2: KGHSH, LQKENI. Written as DNA, the CDR3 is TGTGCCAGCTCACCGGGACTTAATGAAAAACTGTTTTTT. Amino acids: CASSPGLNEKLFF.

The chain recombines TRBV7-2 with TRBJ1-4; the match to TRBD1 covers 7 bases. CDR1 is SGHTA, CDR2 FQGNSA, per germline. The V and J ends lost 5 bases and 8 bases, in that order; junction bases with no gene match: 5. The CDR3 has 13 residues. Written as DNA, the CDR3 is TGTGCCAGCAGCCACGACAGGGTCGAAAAACTGTTTTTT. Amino acids: CASSHDRVEKLFF. Drawing the rest from reference TRBV7-2 and TRBJ1-4, the complete variable domain is GAGVSQSPSNKVTEKGKDVELRCDPISGHTALYWYRQSLGQGLEFLIYFQGNSAPDKSGLPSDRFSAERTGGSVSTLTIQRTQQEDSAVYLCASSHDRVEKLFFGSGTQLSVL.

The rearrangement joins TRBV6-5 to TRBJ1-3; 8 bases are a match to TRBD1. CDR3 length: 16 residues. V was pared by 0 bases and J by 0 bases, with 1 base of the junction left unmatched. From germline, CDR1 is MNHEY and CDR2 SVGAGI. CDR3 bases: TGTGCCAGCAGTTACTCCGGGACAGGCTCTGGAAACACCATATATTTT. This gives the protein CASSYSGTGSGNTIYF.

The chain is built from TRBV7-3 and TRBJ1-5, with a weak D call TRBD1 (6 bases). V lost 5 bases and J 7 bases, leaving 21 bases between the germline ends. Per germline, CDR1 SGHTA and CDR2 FQGTGA. The CDR3 has 16 residues. As DNA, the CDR3 is TGTGCCAGCAGCCCCGCCGGGACAAAAAATTCGCAGCCCCAGCATTTT. This codes for CASSPAGTKNSQPQHF.

The CDR3 DNA reads TGTGCCAGCAGCGGACAGGGGAGGACACGGCCCCTAGCCAAAAACATTCAGTACTTC. Translating gives CASSGQGRTRPLAKNIQYF. J is TRBJ2-4 and V is TRBV11-2, with TRBD1 matching over 9 bases. The CDR3 sequence is 19 residues long. Germline V gene data show CDR1 as SGHAT and CDR2 as FQNNGV. Unmatched junction bases numbered 14, after V lost 5 bases and J lost 0 bases.

This clone was observed once. The chain carries TRBV6-6 and TRBJ2-7; possible D gene TRBD1, 7 bases. CDR1 is MNHNY, CDR2 SVGAGI, per germline (reference sequence). V gave up 4 bases and J gave up 3 bases, with 13 bases separating them. The CDR3 covers 14 residues. CDR3 loop: CASSWGDSHYEQYF. The CDR3, as DNA: TGTGCCAGCAGTTGGGGGGACAGCCACTACGAGCAGTACTTC.

As for this clone: An end of the junction does not agree with germline; a read error may underlie this. The chain employs TRBV6-6 and TRBJ2-5; TRBD2 matches 8 bases. CDR3 size: 14 residues. Germline CDR1 and CDR2: MNHNY and SVGAGI (reference sequence). The CDR3 DNA reads TGTGCCAGCACCCGAGCGGGAGTCGCAGAGACCCGGTACTTC. This codes for CASTRAGVAETRYF.

The chain has TRBV7-2 and TRBJ2-7, with D uncertain. V lost 3 bases, J lost 0 bases, and 9 bases lay in between. The CDR3 sequence is 14 residues long. The germline gives CDR1 SGHTA, CDR2 FQGNSA. The DNA of the CDR3 is TGTGCCAGCAGCTTTTCAGTTAGCTCCTACGAGCAGTACTTC. Protein sequence: CASSFSVSSYEQYF.

The V call is TRBV6-5, the J call TRBJ2-1; D not certain. The germline gives CDR1 MNHEY, CDR2 SVGAGI. Trimming cost V 4 bases and J 5 bases, with 6 bases left between them. The CDR3 loop spans 12 amino acids. The CDR3, as DNA: TGTGCCAGCAGTTCTTATGACAATGAGCAGTTCTTC. Protein sequence: CASSSYDNEQFF.

The table lists this clone with a count of one. This chain uses TRBV6-5 with TRBJ1-2; a weak D match, TRBD1 (6 bases). The CDR3 is 14 residues long. CDR1 and CDR2 from the germline V gene are MNHEY and SVGAGI. V lost 8 bases, J lost 8 bases, and 21 bases lay in between. CDR3 region: CASGFPGRGGGYTF. The DNA of the CDR3 is TGTGCCAGCGGATTCCCGGGCAGGGGTGGCGGCTACACCTTC.

The chain is built from TRBV20-1 and TRBJ1-2; TRBD1 might be the D (5 bases). The CDR3 runs to 11 residues. The V end lost 8 bases, the J end lost 6 bases, and 13 bases lay between the germline ends. Germline CDR1 is DFQATT and CDR2 is SNEGSKA (reference sequence). The DNA for the CDR3 is TGCAGTCCTTCGGAGGGGAATGGCTACACCTTC. Its protein product is CSPSEGNGYTF.

V usage is TRBV18 and J usage is TRBJ1-1, with 11 bases identical to TRBD1. The CDR3 has 16 residues. Germline trimming cut 1 base from V and 3 bases from J; bases unmatched to any gene: 4. From germline, CDR1 is KGHSH and CDR2 LQKENI. The CDR3, as DNA: TGTGCCAGCTCACCACGGACAGGGGGCCGGCACACTGAAGCTTTCTTT. The encoded protein is CASSPRTGGRHTEAFF.

This chain joins TRBV27 and TRBJ1-3; D unresolved. Trimming cost V 4 bases and J 2 bases, with 12 bases left between them. The CDR3 is 15 residues long. CDR1 and CDR2 (germline): MNHEY, SMNVEV (reference sequence). CDR3 in amino acids: CASSSDLLPGNTIYF. CDR3 coding DNA: TGTGCCAGCAGTTCGGACTTATTACCTGGAAACACCATATATTTT.

V gene TRBV19 combines with J gene TRBJ1-1, with unresolved D. Germline V gene lookup returns CDR1 LNHDA and CDR2 SQIVND (reference sequence). Trimming took 8 bases from V and 6 from J, leaving 7 bases between them. The CDR3 loop spans 10 amino acids. The CDR3 reads CASRAAEAFF. CDR3 sequence (DNA): TGTGCCAGTCGGGCGGCTGAAGCTTTCTTT.

The rearrangement joins TRBV7-9 to TRBJ1-2, with TRBD1 matching 7 bases. J lost 6 bases, V lost 7 bases, and 11 bases had no gene match. Germline V gene lookup returns CDR1 SEHNR and CDR2 FQNEAQ (reference sequence). CDR3 length equals 14 residues. The CDR3 coding sequence is TGTGCCAGCACCCCCCCAGGGGGTTTGGATGGCTACACCTTC. This gives the protein CASTPPGGLDGYTF.